This TCR beta chain was profiled in a study of cytomegalovirus exposure and HLA in healthy donors. Study-level background: Across 300 to 400 genotyped donors, more than 75% landed in the Caucasian-associated ancestry cluster.

Overall study findings and caveats: TRBV6-2, TRBV6-3 and other indistinguishable V segments were excluded. Rarity held for most TCR sequences, but there were some public TCRs that occurred in many donors.

As regards this clone: Its antigen is unknown.

PCR primers comprised 60 Vbeta and 13 Jbeta primers. This table comes from immunoSEQ multiplex PCR, and its TCRdb copy is limited to in-frame clones, with some not included. This table holds approximately 99,000 clones, 73% found once. The CDR3 is 13 residues long. CDR1 and CDR2 from the germline V gene are SGHAT and FQNNGV. V dropped 10 bases and J dropped 4 bases, with 17 bases sitting between them. J is TRBJ2-7 and V is TRBV11-2, with a weak D call TRBD2 (7 bases). What was sequenced was PBMCs. The TCR comes from a man aged 35 to 55 in good health and CMV-seronegative. In nucleotides, the CDR3 is TGTGCCACCGGCGGGCGGGGGCGGTACGAGCAGTACTTC. Translating gives CATGGRGRYEQYF.